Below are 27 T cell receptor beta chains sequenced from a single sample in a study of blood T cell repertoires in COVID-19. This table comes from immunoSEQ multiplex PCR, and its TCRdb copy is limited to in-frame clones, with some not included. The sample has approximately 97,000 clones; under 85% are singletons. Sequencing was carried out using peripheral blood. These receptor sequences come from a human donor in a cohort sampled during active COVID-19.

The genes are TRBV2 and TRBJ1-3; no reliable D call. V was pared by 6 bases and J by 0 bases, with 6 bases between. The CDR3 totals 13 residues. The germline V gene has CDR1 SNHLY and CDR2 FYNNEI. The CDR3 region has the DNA TGTGCCAGCAGGGCAGGCTCTGGAAACACCATATATTTT. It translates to CASRAGSGNTIYF.

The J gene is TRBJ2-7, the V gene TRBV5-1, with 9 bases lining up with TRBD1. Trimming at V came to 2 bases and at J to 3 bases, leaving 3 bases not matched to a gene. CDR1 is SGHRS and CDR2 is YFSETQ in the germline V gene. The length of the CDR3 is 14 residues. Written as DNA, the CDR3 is TGCGCCAGCAGCTTAACAGGGGGCCACTACGAGCAGTACTTC. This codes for CASSLTGGHYEQYF.

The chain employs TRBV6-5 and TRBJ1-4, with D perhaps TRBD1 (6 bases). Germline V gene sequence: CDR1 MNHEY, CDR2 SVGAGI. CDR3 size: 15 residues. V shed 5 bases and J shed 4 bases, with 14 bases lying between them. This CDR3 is CASSSLGGGNEKLFF. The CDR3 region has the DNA TGTGCCAGCAGTAGCCTAGGGGGGGGTAATGAAAAACTGTTTTTT.

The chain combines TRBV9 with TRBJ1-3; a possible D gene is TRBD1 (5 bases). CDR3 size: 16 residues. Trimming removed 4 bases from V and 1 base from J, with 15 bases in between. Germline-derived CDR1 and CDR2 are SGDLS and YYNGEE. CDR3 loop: CASSTGGGASGNTIYF. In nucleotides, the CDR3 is TGTGCCAGCAGCACAGGTGGAGGGGCTTCTGGAAACACCATATATTTT.

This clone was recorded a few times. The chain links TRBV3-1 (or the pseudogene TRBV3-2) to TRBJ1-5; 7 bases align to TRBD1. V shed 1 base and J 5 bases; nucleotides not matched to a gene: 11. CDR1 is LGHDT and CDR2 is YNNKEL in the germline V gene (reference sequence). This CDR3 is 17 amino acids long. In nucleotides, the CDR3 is TGTGCCAGCAGCCAAGTAAGCTCCGGGACAGCATATCAGCCCCAGCATTTT. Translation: CASSQVSSGTAYQPQHF.

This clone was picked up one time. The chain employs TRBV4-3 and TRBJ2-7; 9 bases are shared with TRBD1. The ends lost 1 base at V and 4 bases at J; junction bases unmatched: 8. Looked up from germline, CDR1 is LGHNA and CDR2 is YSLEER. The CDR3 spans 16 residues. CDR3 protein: CASSQARDREGYEQYF. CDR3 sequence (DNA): TGCGCCAGCAGCCAAGCCCGGGACAGGGAAGGTTACGAGCAGTACTTC.

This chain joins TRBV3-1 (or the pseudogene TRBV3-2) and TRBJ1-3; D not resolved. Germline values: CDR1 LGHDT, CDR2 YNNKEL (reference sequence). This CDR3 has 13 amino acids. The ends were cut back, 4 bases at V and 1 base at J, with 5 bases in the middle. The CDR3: CASSRQSGNTIYF. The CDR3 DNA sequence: TGTGCCAGCAGCCGGCAGTCTGGAAACACCATATATTTT.

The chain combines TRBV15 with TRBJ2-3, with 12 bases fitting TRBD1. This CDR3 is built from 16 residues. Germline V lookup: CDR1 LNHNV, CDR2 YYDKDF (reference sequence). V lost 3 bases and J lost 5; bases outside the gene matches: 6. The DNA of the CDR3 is TGTGCCACCAGCAGGGGGGACAGGGGGCATGGAGATACGCAGTATTTT. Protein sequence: CATSRGDRGHGDTQYF.

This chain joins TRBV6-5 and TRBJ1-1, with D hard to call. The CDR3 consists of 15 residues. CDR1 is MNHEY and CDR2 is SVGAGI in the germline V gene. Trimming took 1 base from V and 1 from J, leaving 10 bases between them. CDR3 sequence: CASSYWSEENTEAFF. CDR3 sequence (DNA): TGTGCCAGCAGTTACTGGTCTGAGGAGAACACTGAAGCTTTCTTT.

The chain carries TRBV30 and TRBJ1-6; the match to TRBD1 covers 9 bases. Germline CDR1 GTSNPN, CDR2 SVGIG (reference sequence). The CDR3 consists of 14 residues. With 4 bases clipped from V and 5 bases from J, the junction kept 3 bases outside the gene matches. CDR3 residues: CAWIDRGDNSPLHF. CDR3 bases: TGTGCCTGGATCGACAGGGGGGATAATTCACCCCTCCACTTT.

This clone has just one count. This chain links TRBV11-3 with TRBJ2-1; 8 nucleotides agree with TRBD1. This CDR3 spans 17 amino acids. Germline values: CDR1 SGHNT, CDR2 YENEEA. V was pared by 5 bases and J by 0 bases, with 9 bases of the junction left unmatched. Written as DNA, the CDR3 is TGTGCCAGCAGCCCGGGGCCACAGGGGGGCTCCTACAATGAGCAGTTCTTC. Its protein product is CASSPGPQGGSYNEQFF. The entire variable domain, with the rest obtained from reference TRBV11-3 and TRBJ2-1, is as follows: EAGVVQSPRYKIIEKKQPVAFWCNPISGHNTLYWYLQNLGQGPELLIRYENEEAVDDSQLPKDRFSAERLKGVDSTLKIQPAELGDSAVYLCASSPGPQGGSYNEQFFGPGTRLTVL.

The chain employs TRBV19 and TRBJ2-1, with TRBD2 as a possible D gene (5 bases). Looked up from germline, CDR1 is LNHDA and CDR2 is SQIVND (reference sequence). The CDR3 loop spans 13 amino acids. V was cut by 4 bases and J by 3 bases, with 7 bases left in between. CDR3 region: CASSTGNYNEQFF. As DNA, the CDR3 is TGTGCCAGTAGTACCGGGAACTACAATGAGCAGTTCTTC.

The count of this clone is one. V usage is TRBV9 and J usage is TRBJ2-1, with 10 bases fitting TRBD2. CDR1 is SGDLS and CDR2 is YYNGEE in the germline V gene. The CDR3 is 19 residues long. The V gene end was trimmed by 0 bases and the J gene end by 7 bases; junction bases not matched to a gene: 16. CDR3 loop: CASSVASFGLAGEGNEQFF. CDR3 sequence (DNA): TGTGCCAGCAGCGTAGCTTCGTTCGGGCTAGCGGGGGAAGGAAATGAGCAGTTCTTC.

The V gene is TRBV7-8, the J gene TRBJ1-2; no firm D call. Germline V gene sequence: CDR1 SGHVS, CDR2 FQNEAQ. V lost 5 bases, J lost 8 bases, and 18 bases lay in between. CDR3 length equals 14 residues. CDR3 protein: CASSRLEWPSGYTF. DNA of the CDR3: TGTGCCAGCAGCCGATTGGAGTGGCCCTCGGGCTACACCTTC.

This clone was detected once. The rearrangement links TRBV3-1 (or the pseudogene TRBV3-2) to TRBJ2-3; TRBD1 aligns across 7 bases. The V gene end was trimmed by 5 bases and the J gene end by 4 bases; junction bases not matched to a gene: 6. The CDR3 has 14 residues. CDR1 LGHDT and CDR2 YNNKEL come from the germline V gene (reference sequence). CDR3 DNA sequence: TGTGCCAGCAGCATTATTGGACAGGCAGATACGCAGTATTTT. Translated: CASSIIGQADTQYF.

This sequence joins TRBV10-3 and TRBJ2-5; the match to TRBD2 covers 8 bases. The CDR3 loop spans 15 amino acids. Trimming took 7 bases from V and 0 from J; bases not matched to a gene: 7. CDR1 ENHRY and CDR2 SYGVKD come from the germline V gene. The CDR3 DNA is TGTGCCATCACCTCCTCGCGGGGGGACCAAGAGACCCAGTACTTC. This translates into CAITSSRGDQETQYF.

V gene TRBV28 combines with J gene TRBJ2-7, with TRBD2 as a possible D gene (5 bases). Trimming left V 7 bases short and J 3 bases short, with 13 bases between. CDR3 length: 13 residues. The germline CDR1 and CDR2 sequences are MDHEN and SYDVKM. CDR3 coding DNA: TGTGCCAGCACCTGTTCGGGATGCTACGAGCAGTACTTC. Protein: CASTCSGCYEQYF.

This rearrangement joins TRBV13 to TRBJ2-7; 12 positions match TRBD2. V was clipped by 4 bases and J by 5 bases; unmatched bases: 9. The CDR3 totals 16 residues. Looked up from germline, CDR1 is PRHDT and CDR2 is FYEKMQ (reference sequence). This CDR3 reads CASSSGGLAGTHEQYF. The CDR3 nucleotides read TGTGCCAGCAGCTCCGGCGGACTAGCGGGGACGCACGAGCAGTACTTC.

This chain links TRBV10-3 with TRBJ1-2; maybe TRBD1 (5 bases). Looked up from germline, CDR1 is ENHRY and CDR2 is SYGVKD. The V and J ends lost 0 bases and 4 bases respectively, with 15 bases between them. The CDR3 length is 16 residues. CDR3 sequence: CAISESSGQPSYGYTF. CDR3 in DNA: TGTGCCATCAGTGAGTCGAGTGGACAACCCAGCTATGGCTACACCTTC.

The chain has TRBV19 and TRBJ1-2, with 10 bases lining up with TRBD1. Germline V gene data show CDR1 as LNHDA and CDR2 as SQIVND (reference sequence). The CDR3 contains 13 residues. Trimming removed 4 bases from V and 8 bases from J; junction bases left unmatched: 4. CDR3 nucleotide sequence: TGTGCCAGTAGTAAGGGACAGGGGAACGGCTACACCTTC. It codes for CASSKGQGNGYTF.

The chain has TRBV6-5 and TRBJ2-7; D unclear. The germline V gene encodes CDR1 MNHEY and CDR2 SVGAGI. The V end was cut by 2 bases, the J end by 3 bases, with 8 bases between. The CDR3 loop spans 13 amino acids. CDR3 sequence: CASSYGADYEQYF. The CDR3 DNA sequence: TGTGCCAGCAGTTACGGTGCAGACTACGAGCAGTACTTC.

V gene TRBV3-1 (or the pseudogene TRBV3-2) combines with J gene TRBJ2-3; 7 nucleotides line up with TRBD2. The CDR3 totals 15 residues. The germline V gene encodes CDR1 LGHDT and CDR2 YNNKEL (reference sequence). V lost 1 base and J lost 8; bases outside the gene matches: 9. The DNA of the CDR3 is TGTGCCAGCAGCCAAGGTAATGGCGGGAGAGGTACGCAGTATTTT. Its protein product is CASSQGNGGRGTQYF.

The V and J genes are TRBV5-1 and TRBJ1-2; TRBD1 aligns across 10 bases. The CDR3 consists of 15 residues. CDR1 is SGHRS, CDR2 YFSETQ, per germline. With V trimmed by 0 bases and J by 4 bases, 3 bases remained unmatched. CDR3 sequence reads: CASSLEGQGSYGYTF. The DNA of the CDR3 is TGCGCCAGCAGCTTGGAGGGACAGGGGAGCTATGGCTACACCTTC.

CDR3 coding DNA: TGTGCCTGGAATCAGGGGGGTGGAAACACCATATATTTT. Translation gives CAWNQGGGNTIYF. This rearrangement joins TRBV30 to TRBJ1-3; 7 bases map to TRBD1. This CDR3 has 13 amino acids. CDR1 and CDR2 (germline): GTSNPN, SVGIG (reference sequence). The J segment lost 3 bases and the V segment lost 4 bases, leaving 3 bases of the junction unmatched. The whole variable domain, filled in from reference TRBV30 and TRBJ1-3, reads SQTIHQWPATLVQPVGSPLSLECTVEGTSNPNLYWYRQAAGRGLQLLFYSVGIGQISSEVPQNLSASRPQDRQFILSSKKLLLSDSGFYLCAWNQGGGNTIYFGEGSWLTVV.

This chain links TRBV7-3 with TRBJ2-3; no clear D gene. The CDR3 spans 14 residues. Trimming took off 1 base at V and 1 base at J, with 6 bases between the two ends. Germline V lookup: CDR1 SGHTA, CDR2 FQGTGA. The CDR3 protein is CASSLNAGTDTQYF. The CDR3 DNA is TGTGCCAGCAGCTTAAATGCAGGCACAGATACGCAGTATTTT.

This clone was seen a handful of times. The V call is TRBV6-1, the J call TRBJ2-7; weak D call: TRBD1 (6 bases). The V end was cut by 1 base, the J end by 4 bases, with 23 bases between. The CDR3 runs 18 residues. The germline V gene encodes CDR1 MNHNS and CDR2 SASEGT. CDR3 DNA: TGTGCCAGCAGTGAAGAGGTTTTCGGGCAGGGGTGGACATACGAGCAGTACTTC. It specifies CASSEEVFGQGWTYEQYF.

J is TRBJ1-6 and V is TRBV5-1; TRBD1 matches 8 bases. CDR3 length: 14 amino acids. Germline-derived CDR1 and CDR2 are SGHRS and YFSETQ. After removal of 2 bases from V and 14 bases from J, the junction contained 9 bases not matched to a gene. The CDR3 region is CASSFGTGQGALHF. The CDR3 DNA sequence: TGCGCCAGCAGCTTCGGGACAGGCCAAGGGGCCCTCCACTTT.